Listed below are T cell receptor beta chains from one sample, sequenced in a study of blood T cells in healthy people across ages. TCRdb redid the calling of the 5' RACE reads with MiXCR, one entry per CDR3 protein. The sample includes hundreds of thousands of distinct CDR3 sequences, 56% of them seen just once. What was sequenced was blood. These receptor sequences come from a man in his forties in good health. CDR3s include the opening cysteine and the closing phenylalanine or tryptophan. Fields, in order: clone size, J gene, D gene, V gene, CDR3 DNA, CDR3 protein. D genes are given only for firm matches. Rows may omit the clone size; those that give it use once, few, many or a size class.

>many|TRBJ2-7|TRBD1|TRBV10-3
TGTGCCATCAGGACGGACAGGTCCTACGAGCAGTACTTC
CAIRTDRSYEQYF
>-|TRBJ2-3|-|TRBV29-1
TGCAGCTGTATTCCCACAGATACGCAGTATTTT
CSCIPTDTQYF
>-|TRBJ2-3|-|TRBV10-3
TGTGCCATCAGGATCGCGGGAAGAGATACGCAGTATTTT
CAIRIAGRDTQYF
>-|TRBJ1-4|TRBD1|TRBV20-1
TGCAGTGCTGAAAAGACAGGGAGTCGTGAAAAACTGTTTTTT
CSAEKTGSREKLFF
>few|TRBJ2-3|TRBD2|TRBV4-1
TGCGCCAGCGCGGTGGTAGCGGGGGCCCGCACAGATACGCAGTATTTT
CASAVVAGARTDTQYF
>-|TRBJ1-2|-|TRBV14
TGTGCCGGCAGCCAAGGTGAAAACTATGGCTACACCTTC
CAGSQGENYGYTF
>-|TRBJ2-3|-|TRBV29-1
TGCAGCACGTACACCACAGATACGCAGTATTTT
CSTYTTDTQYF
>-|TRBJ2-7|-|TRBV7-9
TGTGCCAGCATCGCCGGCAGGTTCGAAGACGAGCAGTACTTC
CASIAGRFEDEQYF
>few|TRBJ2-6|-|TRBV6-2/TRBV6-3
TGTGCCAGCCTGGGGTACTCTGGGGCCAACGTCCTGACTTTC
CASLGYSGANVLTF
>-|TRBJ1-1|-|TRBV27
TGTGCCAGCAGTATGAATACCGGGACCGACGATGAAGCTTTCTTT
CASSMNTGTDDEAFF
>-|TRBJ1-1|TRBD1|TRBV6-5
TGTGCCAGCAGTTCACAGGGGGTGTGGACTGAAGCTTTCTTT
CASSSQGVWTEAFF
>-|TRBJ2-1|-|TRBV10-3
TGTGCCATCATGGCCGAGCCAAAGGACAATGAGCAGTTCTTC
CAIMAEPKDNEQFF
>-|TRBJ1-2|-|TRBV6-1
TGTGCCAGCAGTGAAGGTTGGGGTTATGGCTACACCTTC
CASSEGWGYGYTF
>-|TRBJ1-6|-|TRBV20-1
TGCAGTGCTAGAGATCCCTACGGCAGCTCCTATAATTCACCCCTCCACTTT
CSARDPYGSSYNSPLHF
>-|TRBJ2-7|TRBD1|TRBV11-1
TGTGCCAGCAGCTTACTGGGACAGGGAAACTACGAGCAGTACTTC
CASSLLGQGNYEQYF
>few|TRBJ2-1|-|TRBV11-2
TGTGCCAGCAGCTCCATCCGTGGCGGGTACTCCTACAATGAGCAGTTCTTC
CASSSIRGGYSYNEQFF
>few|TRBJ2-7|TRBD1|TRBV12-3/TRBV12-4
TGTGCCAGCAGTTTGCAGGGGGCGGGACCCTACGAGCAGTACTTC
CASSLQGAGPYEQYF
>few|TRBJ1-1|-|TRBV20-1
TGCAGTGCTAGAACCGAAACAGAAAGGGAAGCTTTCTTT
CSARTETEREAFF
>-|TRBJ2-7|-|TRBV20-1
TGCAGTGCTAGGGCCGGGACTCTATCCTACGAGCAGTACTTC
CSARAGTLSYEQYF
>-|TRBJ2-7|TRBD2|TRBV6-5
TGTGCCAGCAGTTACTCGGACGCACCTGAATCACCTAGCGGGAGTTTTTACGAGCAGTACTTC
CASSYSDAPESPSGSFYEQYF
>few|TRBJ1-2|-|TRBV11-2
TGTGCCAGCAACCCGGACGGAAACTATGGCTACACCTTC
CASNPDGNYGYTF
>-|TRBJ2-5|TRBD2|TRBV28
TGTGCCAGCAGTTTATGGGCTAGCGGGGACACTTCGGGGACCCAGTACTTC
CASSLWASGDTSGTQYF